This is a list of T cell receptor beta chains from one sample in a study of cytomegalovirus exposure and HLA in healthy donors. The method was immunoSEQ multiplex PCR; TCRdb's version includes in-frame clones alone and lacks a portion of them. This table holds just over 150,000 clones, 80% to 90% found once. What was sequenced was PBMCs. The receptors here all came from a man aged 50 to 59 in good health and CMV-seropositive. Both conserved end residues are part of each CDR3. D genes are given only for firm matches. Only part of the rows carry a size: once, few, many, or a class if the clone is expanded.

v_call	d_call	clone_size	j_call	cdr3_nt	cdr3_aa
TRBV11-3	TRBD2	NA	TRBJ2-1	TGTGCCAGCAGATCGCTAGCGGGAAGCTCCTACAATGAGCAGTTCTTC	CASRSLAGSSYNEQFF
TRBV2	TRBD1	NA	TRBJ1-2	TGTGCCAGCAGTTCTACCCGGGACAGGGGGCTTGGCTACACCTTC	CASSSTRDRGLGYTF
TRBV5-1	NA	NA	TRBJ2-3	TGCGCCAGCAGCTTGTACGCAGGCACAGATACGCAGTATTTT	CASSLYAGTDTQYF
TRBV7-8	TRBD2	NA	TRBJ2-5	TGTGCCAGCAGCCCGCGGGGGTCTGGGGAGACCCAGTACTTC	CASSPRGSGETQYF
TRBV6-1	NA	NA	TRBJ1-4	TGTGCCAGCAGGTGGAGGGCAACTAATGAAAAACTGTTTTTT	CASRWRATNEKLFF
TRBV10-1	NA	NA	TRBJ1-1	TGCGCCAGCAGTGAAAGCACGGGTTTGAACACTGAAGCTTTCTTT	CASSESTGLNTEAFF
TRBV7-9	NA	NA	TRBJ2-3	TGTGCCAGCAGCTCTTACACAGATACGCAGTATTTT	CASSSYTDTQYF
TRBV6-5	TRBD1	NA	TRBJ1-2	TGTGCCAGCAGCAGGGACAGCTATGGCTACACCTTC	CASSRDSYGYTF
TRBV6-5	TRBD1	NA	TRBJ1-6	TGTGCCAGCAGAGACAGGGGGGGATCACCCCTCCACTTT	CASRDRGGSPLHF
TRBV4-1	NA	once	TRBJ2-5	TGCGCCAGCAGCCAAACCAGAGAGACCCAGTACTTC	CASSQTRETQYF
TRBV9	NA	NA	TRBJ2-2	TGTGCCAGCAGGCAAGGGGGGGGGCCCGGGGAGCTGTTTTTT	CASRQGGGPGELFF